Listed here are 14 T cell receptor beta chains from one sample, sequenced in a study of tumor-infiltrating lymphocytes in oesophageal squamous cell carcinoma. Each CDR3 protein is one row after TCRdb ran MiXCR on the PCR reads. The repertoire has fewer than 16,000 distinct CDR3 sequences, around 52% of them found once; the top ten carry 20% to 25%. Sequences were obtained from esophageal tumor tissue. The receptors were gathered from a male donor with esophageal squamous cell carcinoma.

The chain carries TRBV28 and TRBJ2-5; D remains unclear. The V gene lost 3 bases and the J gene lost 1 base, with 9 bases spanning the gap. Germline V gene lookup returns CDR1 MDHEN and CDR2 SYDVKM. This CDR3 has 14 residues. The CDR3 reads CASSFLGFQETQYF. In nucleotides, the CDR3 is TGTGCCAGCAGTTTCCTGGGGTTCCAAGAGACCCAGTACTTC.

This chain links TRBV6-4 with TRBJ2-5, with D unclear. Trimming stripped 0 bases from V and 11 bases from J, with 22 bases between. CDR1 is MRHNA and CDR2 is SNTAGT in the germline V gene. This CDR3 is 16 amino acids long. The CDR3 loop is CASSDSASHSYNEQYF. In DNA, the CDR3 is TGTGCCAGCAGTGACTCAGCTAGTCATTCCTACAATGAGCAGTACTTC.

This clonotype is judged medium-sized. The chain employs TRBV7-9 and TRBJ2-1; 12 bases are shared with TRBD2. Per the germline V gene, CDR1 is SEHNR and CDR2 is FQNEAQ (reference sequence). This CDR3 region has 18 residues. Trimming cost V 1 base and J 8 bases; bases outside gene matches: 12. The DNA for the CDR3 is TGTGCCAGCAGCTTAGGGTGGCTAGCGGGAGGGCACAGGCATGAGCAGTTCTTC. It translates to CASSLGWLAGGHRHEQFF.

The chain has TRBV7-3 and TRBJ2-5, with TRBD1 as a possible D gene (5 bases). TRBJ2-1 explains the end of the DNA better; the J call may be wrong. CDR1 is SGHTA, CDR2 FQGTGA, per germline. CDR3 size: 21 residues. CDR3 region: CASSLRARQNPNRMNDNEQFF. The CDR3 region has the DNA TGTGCCAGCAGCTTAAGAGCTAGACAGAACCCTAACCGAATGAATGACAATGAGCAGTTCTTC.

In its sample, this clonotype was seen a few times. The chain combines TRBV5-1 with TRBJ2-7; the D gene is possibly TRBD1 (6 bases). The J call is in doubt because the DNA end fits TRBJ2-5 better. Per germline, CDR1 SGHRS and CDR2 YFSETQ. The CDR3 totals 16 residues. Here the CDR3 reads CASSLLYRVGVETQYF. CDR3 nucleotides: TGCGCCAGCAGCTTGTTATACAGGGTCGGTGTAGAGACCCAGTACTTC.

In this sample, this clonotype turned up a few times. In DNA, the CDR3 is TGTGCCAGCAGTAGATTAGACAGACAAGAGACCCAGTACTTC. Translating gives CASSRLDRQETQYF. This chain links TRBV28 with TRBJ2-5; D is possibly TRBD1 (5 bases). Germline V CDR1 and CDR2: MDHEN, SYDVKM. CDR3 length equals 14 residues. The V gene lost 5 bases and the J gene lost 2 bases, with 12 bases spanning the gap.

This clonotype was recorded a few times. V is TRBV19 and J is TRBJ2-1, with 7 bases matching TRBD2. This CDR3 is built from 15 residues. Looked up from germline, CDR1 is LNHDA and CDR2 is SQIVND (reference sequence). Germline trimming cut 5 bases from V and 4 bases from J; bases unmatched to any gene: 8. Here the CDR3 reads CASSPASGVYNEQFF. CDR3 nucleotides: TGTGCCAGTAGTCCAGCTAGCGGAGTATACAATGAGCAGTTCTTC.

The genes are TRBV24-1 and TRBJ2-1, with 13 bases matching TRBD2. The CDR3 is made up of 17 amino acids. The J segment lost 9 bases and the V segment lost 3 bases, leaving 10 bases of the junction unmatched. Germline CDR1 is KGHDR and CDR2 is SFDVKD. CDR3 bases: TGTGCCACCAGTGATCCCGGAACTAGCGGGAGGGCTGGTGAGCAGTTCTTC. It is translated as CATSDPGTSGRAGEQFF.

J is TRBJ1-6 and V is TRBV7-2; TRBD1 is a possible D gene (6 bases). Germline CDR1 and CDR2: SGHTA and FQGNSA. The CDR3 extends over 16 amino acids. The V end was cut by 5 bases, the J end by 0 bases, with 11 bases between. CDR3 in amino acids: CASSHQTGSYNSPLHF. The CDR3 nucleotides read TGTGCCAGCAGCCACCAGACAGGCTCCTATAATTCACCCCTCCACTTT.

This clonotype was counted a few times. The CDR3 does not close with the conserved phenylalanine or tryptophan, likely indicating a read error. The DNA is omitted, as the CDR3 cannot be located on it reliably, and the CDR3 follows TCRdb's listing. The chain joins TRBV6-6 to TRBJ2-1. CDR1 MNHNY and CDR2 SVGAGI come from the germline V gene (reference sequence). The CDR3 numbers 15 amino acids, ends counted. The CDR3 sequence: CASSYGTNYGYTFGS.

This clonotype has just a few counts. The rearrangement links TRBV6-6 to TRBJ2-3; 7 bases fit TRBD1. V gave up 0 bases and J gave up 2 bases; unmatched junction bases: 5. This CDR3 is 16 amino acids long. Per the germline V gene, CDR1 is MNHNY and CDR2 is SVGAGI (reference sequence). CDR3: CASSYSGGRATDTQYF. In DNA form, the CDR3 reads TGTGCCAGCAGTTACTCAGGGGGCCGCGCCACAGATACGCAGTATTTT.

This clonotype has just one count. J is TRBJ1-1 and V is TRBV12-3 or TRBV12-4; D is undetermined. Deletions cut 7 bases from V and 1 base from J, with 10 bases between. This CDR3 comprises 13 residues. CDR3 protein: CASKIRWNTEAFF. The CDR3 DNA reads as TGTGCCAGCAAGATACGGTGGAACACTGAAGCTTTCTTT.

The chain uses TRBV28 and TRBJ2-1; D gene uncertain. The CDR3 has 14 amino acids. The ends were cut back, 2 bases at V and 2 bases at J, with 7 bases in the middle. CDR1 and CDR2 (germline): MDHEN, SYDVKM. CDR3 nucleotides: TGTGCCAGCAGTTTACAGGCCACCTACAATGAGCAGTTCTTC. It specifies CASSLQATYNEQFF.

The chain combines TRBV7-9 with TRBJ1-4, with D hard to call. This CDR3 contains 14 residues. Deletions cut 0 bases from V and 8 bases from J, with 10 bases between. Looked up from germline, CDR1 is SEHNR and CDR2 is FQNEAQ (reference sequence). CDR3 in DNA: TGTGCCAGCAGCTTAGCGGGGATCGGCGAAAAACTGTTTTTT. Amino acids: CASSLAGIGEKLFF.